The 9 T cell receptor beta chains below come from one sample, sequenced in a study of T-cell reconstitution after alpha-beta-depleted transplantation in children. The library targeted TCRbeta and was prepared with unique molecular identifiers. One entry per CDR3 protein, called by TCRdb with MiXCR from the PCR reads. The sample carries fewer than 700,000 distinct CDR3 sequences, approximately 12% recorded once. The source material was PBMCs, mostly from graft donor cells, sampled 360 days after TCRalphabeta/CD19-depleted stem cell transplant. The origin of the receptors is a male patient younger than 18 who had a stem cell transplant for acute myeloid leukemia, so the T cells may come from the graft donor.

This clonotype was observed at least ten times. The chain is built from TRBV29-1 and TRBJ2-1, with D unclear. CDR3 size: 12 residues. Per germline, CDR1 SQVTM and CDR2 ANQGSEA. The germline V and J ends were trimmed by 3 bases and 7 bases, with 10 bases remaining between them. CDR3 protein: CSVEPVKNEQFF. The CDR3 DNA sequence: TGCAGCGTTGAGCCCGTAAAGAATGAGCAGTTCTTC.

The chain employs TRBV6-5 and TRBJ2-3; TRBD2 aligns across 11 bases. CDR1 is MNHEY, CDR2 SVGAGI, per germline. With V trimmed by 2 bases and J by 0 bases, 7 bases remained unmatched. The CDR3 has 18 residues. The CDR3 nucleotides read TGTGCCAGCAGTTACCTCCAAACTAGCGGGAGAAGCACAGATACGCAGTATTTT. Translation: CASSYLQTSGRSTDTQYF.

This clonotype has more than one count but fewer than ten. The CDR3 DNA sequence: TGTGCCAGCATCCCAGCAGGTGGAGATGAGCAGTTCTTC. Encoded protein: CASIPAGGDEQFF. V and J are TRBV27 and TRBJ2-1, with no clear D. V was clipped by 7 bases and J by 8 bases, with 15 bases between them. The germline CDR1 and CDR2 sequences are MNHEY and SMNVEV (reference sequence). The CDR3 has 13 residues.

This clonotype was observed at least ten times. The chain employs TRBV12-3 or TRBV12-4 and TRBJ2-5, with 14 bases fitting TRBD2. The CDR3 has 16 residues. With 3 bases clipped from V and 5 bases from J, the junction kept 5 bases outside the gene matches. The CDR3 sequence: CASSLGLAGVLETQYF. The CDR3 region has the DNA TGTGCCAGCAGTTTGGGACTAGCGGGAGTTTTGGAGACCCAGTACTTC.

This clonotype has a handful of counts. The genes are TRBV10-3 and TRBJ2-3; D is possibly TRBD2 (5 bases). Germline V lookup: CDR1 ENHRY, CDR2 SYGVKD. Trimming shortened V by 10 bases and J by 6 bases, and 20 bases separated the two germline ends. The CDR3 totals 14 residues. CDR3 in amino acids: CATNRDLRSDTQYF. CDR3 coding DNA: TGTGCCACGAACCGGGATCTGAGGTCGGATACGCAGTATTTT.

J is TRBJ1-6 and V is TRBV4-3, with 7 bases fitting TRBD1. The J segment lost 6 bases and the V segment lost 3 bases, leaving 5 bases of the junction unmatched. The CDR3 totals 15 residues. The germline V gene has CDR1 LGHNA and CDR2 YSLEER. CDR3 nucleotide sequence: TGCGCCAGCAGCCAGGGGACAGCCACTAATTCACCCCTCCACTTT. Its translation: CASSQGTATNSPLHF.

Notes on this clonotype: A much larger clonotype is one base distant, so this may be a read error. The conserved phenylalanine or tryptophan normally closing the CDR3 is absent here, so this likely arose from a read error. V usage is TRBV29-1 and J usage is TRBJ2-7, with 12 bases fitting TRBD2. This CDR3 is built from 14 residues. CDR1 and CDR2 (germline): SQVTM, ANQGSEA. Trimming cost V 4 bases and J 8 bases; bases outside gene matches: 9. Here the CDR3 DNA reads TGCAGCGTTGGCCAGACTAGCGGGAGTCCCCAGCAGTACTGC. It codes for CSVGQTSGSPQQYC.

The CDR3 DNA reads TGTGCCAGTGGCACGCGGGGGGTGACCTACAATGAGCAGTTCTTC. It translates to CASGTRGVTYNEQFF. The chain carries TRBV19 and TRBJ2-1; the match to TRBD2 covers 8 bases. Per germline, CDR1 LNHDA and CDR2 SQIVND (reference sequence). The CDR3 contains 15 residues. With V trimmed by 8 bases and J by 2 bases, 8 bases remained unmatched. The complete variable domain, with remaining parts taken from reference TRBV19 and TRBJ2-1, reads DGGITQSPKYLFRKEGQNVTLSCEQNLNHDAMYWYRQDPGQGLRLIYYSQIVNDFQKGDIAEGYSVSREKKESFPLTVTSAQKNPTAFYLCASGTRGVTYNEQFFGPGTRLTVL.

This clonotype was picked up a small number of times. This chain uses TRBV6-6 with TRBJ2-4; D possibly corresponds to TRBD2 (5 bases). Looked up from germline, CDR1 is MNHNY and CDR2 is SVGAGI (reference sequence). The CDR3 sequence is 13 residues long. Here the CDR3 reads CVAGHGVLNIQYF. In DNA form, the CDR3 reads TGTGTTGCGGGCCACGGGGTATTAAACATTCAGTACTTC.